These T cell receptor beta chains were read from a single sample in a study of cytomegalovirus exposure and HLA in healthy donors. The repertoire was sequenced with immunoSEQ multiplex PCR; TCRdb's copy has only in-frame clones and lacks some. Altogether 130,000 or so clones are present, around 80% being singletons, with the ten largest covering roughly 3.1%. The sample taken for sequencing was PBMCs. The receptors stem from a young man in good health and CMV-seropositive. Each CDR3 is given with its conserved first and last residue. The D gene is left open where the match is weak.

. TRBJ2-2 TRBV25-1 CASSVDSYTGELFF TGTGCCAGCAGTGTAGACAGTTATACCGGGGAGCTGTTTTTT
TRBD1 TRBJ1-5 TRBV6-1 CASSVDRGRDQPQHF TGTGCCAGCAGTGTAGACAGGGGACGTGATCAGCCCCAGCATTTT
TRBD1 TRBJ1-4 TRBV5-1 CASSLGRGQSEKLFF TGCGCCAGCAGCTTGGGAAGGGGGCAGAGTGAAAAACTGTTTTTT
TRBD2 TRBJ2-1 TRBV2 CASTLLAGGNEQFF TGTGCCAGCACCCTACTAGCGGGAGGCAATGAGCAGTTCTTC
. TRBJ1-4 TRBV5-1 CASSETDNEKLFF TGCGCCAGCAGCGAAACAGATAATGAAAAACTGTTTTTT
TRBD2 TRBJ2-1 TRBV27 CASSLLPKGGGRALDYYNEQFF TGTGCCAGCAGTTTGCTCCCTAAAGGTGGCGGGAGGGCCTTAGATTACTACAATGAGCAGTTCTTC
. TRBJ2-7 TRBV5-1 CASKVDMPTTYEQYF TGCGCCAGCAAGGTGGACATGCCCACGACCTACGAGCAGTACTTC
. TRBJ2-1 TRBV27 CASSSRPYSGNYNEQFF TGTGCCAGCAGTTCACGCCCCTATTCGGGGAACTACAATGAGCAGTTCTTC
. TRBJ1-2 TRBV28 CASRTGFTKSYGYTF TGTGCCAGCAGGACGGGATTTACAAAATCCTATGGCTACACCTTC
. TRBJ2-7 TRBV5-1 CASSLASFGSSYEQYF TGCGCCAGCAGCTTGGCAAGTTTCGGGAGCTCCTACGAGCAGTACTTC
. TRBJ1-2 TRBV28 CASSLAYRSPGGYTF TGTGCCAGCAGCCTAGCTTACCGCAGCCCGGGGGGCTACACCTTC